Sequencing of this T cell receptor (beta chain) was carried out in a study of shared clonotypes between healthy human individuals (dated by TCRdb to 2020 to 2022). Study-wide context: A few men and a couple of women, aged 18 to 49 years, made up the cohort. For each donor, three plates each were used for CD4 naive and CD4 memory, two plates were used for CD8 naive, and one plate was used for CD8 memory. Blood TCR repertoires of roughly five healthy adults were deeply sequenced to estimate repertoire size and the extent of clonotype sharing between individuals. Libraries were prepared and TCR repertoires were sequenced by different laboratories using diverse techniques, in order to increase sequencing depth and limit assay-specific biases. Per donor, leukapheresis produced somewhere between about 0.9 and 9 billion PBMCs. The study at large found these results: Larger estimated clonotype richness was generally found for naive subsets than for memory subsets. Across four donors, around 5% of naive CD4, approximately 3.6% of naive CD8, about 2.3% of memory CD4, and approximately 0.42% of memory CD8 clonotypes were shared. Only blood was sampled, and tissue TCR repertoires likely differ from those in blood. Even with the large sequencing depth, rarefaction of the sorted-subset datasets indicated that sequencing was incomplete. The small number of donors limited the genetic and exposure-history diversity represented. Higher generation probabilities were observed for clonotypes shared by all four sorted-subset donors than for non-shared clonotypes. Pairwise subsampling led to the expectation that sequencing depth would affect the degree of clonotype sharing among donors.

Using the deep immunoSEQ assay, TCR CDR3 regions were amplified from genomic DNA by multiplex PCR. Extracted genomic DNA from each cell subset was distributed evenly across all wells of several immunoSEQ 96-well plates, and each plate was treated as a replicate. Each replicate PCR for sorted subsets received 150 to 250 ng genomic DNA, equal to tens of thousands of T cell genomes. The purified libraries were quantified using a Qubit 3.0 fluorometer, sized with a Bioanalyzer 2100, and then quantified again using the KAPA Library Quantification kit. Every immunoSEQ 96-well plate was sequenced on a dedicated single-read 150-cycle Illumina NextSeq 550 flow cell. The paper's processing steps were these. Because the immunoSEQ output held only junctional sequences and lacked quality scores, the filtering could not match the filtering applied to full-length reads. Sequences were annotated with PyIR, a Python wrapper for IgBLAST v1.9, and V/J genes and CDR3 were assigned using IMGT germline references. Reads with weak V/J assignments (E-value above 1e-6), missing CDR3, stop codons, out-of-frame junctions, or ambiguous translated residues were removed. A V3J clonotype was defined by an identical inferred V gene, J gene, and CDR3 amino acid sequence. To compute the percentage overlap between repertoires, the number of shared unique clonotypes was divided by the size of the smaller repertoire. Richness of each repertoire was evaluated using RTK rarefaction, the Chao1 estimator, and Recon v2.1 estimates of unobserved clonotypes. Generation probabilities for all TCRbeta clonotypes obtained by the gDNA method from a handful of donors were computed using OLGA. TCRdb took this table from immuneACCESS and kept in-frame rearrangements with V and J called. Such tables lack part of the clones; where checked against another copy, unresolved V genes explain under half of the gap, and the rest is unexplained. That table is the source of V, J and clone size, and D and trimming were worked out from the DNA. The sample has roughly 2 million clones on record, more than 90% of them singletons. The ten largest clonotypes hold roughly 0.13% of the sample.

The donors were healthy, HIV-negative adults with no recently reported acute infections or vaccinations. Every donor was a Caucasian adult residing in Nashville, Tennessee, USA. CD4+ T cells were enriched by magnetic negative selection, after which naive cells were positively selected on CD45RA and the negative fraction was taken as the memory subset. Blood was obtained by leukapheresis, after which PBMCs were separated by Ficoll-Histopaque density gradient centrifugation and cryopreserved in liquid nitrogen vapor phase. Analytical flow cytometry was used to check the purity and quantity of each magnetically sorted T cell population. Each sorted fraction had its genomic DNA isolated and then quantified by UV absorbance on a Nanodrop 2000c. Of note for this clone: Its antigen is not yet known. No base quality information exists; no much larger clone differs at one position.

This clonotype was sampled from a man younger than 35 in good health. The sequenced sample consisted of naive CD4+ T cells sorted from blood. This specimen's cell subset or site label, interpreted: CD45RA+ positively selected.

The nucleotides are TGTGCCAGCAGCCAAGCAGGGATTACAGGTCAGCCCCAGCATTTT. Its product reads: CASSQAGITGQPQHF. The rearrangement joined TRBV16 to TRBJ1-5; matching of 5 bases hints at TRBD1 as the D gene. Reading the germline V gene gives CDR1 KGHSY and CDR2 FQNENV. Spanning cysteine to phenylalanine, the CDR3 consists of 15 amino acids. The DNA shown is the 45-base CDR3, in frame from base 1. Cut back by 2 bases and 6 bases, the V and J ends lie 14 bases apart. Where the CDR3 stops, the reference TRBV16 and TRBJ1-5 genes take over; the full variable domain is GEEVAQTPKHLVRGEGQKAKLYCAPIKGHSYVFWYQQVLKNEFKFLISFQNENVFDETGMPKERFSAKCLPNSPCSLEIQATKLEDSAVYFCASSQAGITGQPQHFGDGTRLSIL.